A single sample gave rise to the 14 T cell receptor beta chains below, sequenced in a study of T-cell reconstitution after alpha-beta-depleted transplantation in children. Unique molecular identifiers were used to barcode this TCRbeta library. TCRdb used MiXCR to reprocess the PCR reads, holding one entry per CDR3 protein. The table lists roughly 790,000 distinct CDR3 sequences, roughly 15% of them singletons. This specimen consisted of PBMCs, mostly from graft donor cells, obtained 360 days after TCRalphabeta/CD19-depleted stem cell transplant. These receptors were taken from a male patient younger than 18 who had a stem cell transplant for acute lymphoblastic leukemia, so the T cells may come from the graft donor.

In its sample, this clonotype was seen a few times. This rearrangement joins TRBV7-3 to TRBJ2-3; D is ambiguous. Germline CDR1 is SGHTA and CDR2 is FQGTGA. The germline V and J ends were trimmed by 3 bases and 0 bases, with 13 bases remaining between them. The CDR3 totals 16 residues. The CDR3 DNA is TGTGCCAGCAGCTTCACCCCCTACGGGAGCACAGATACGCAGTATTTT. Its translation is CASSFTPYGSTDTQYF.

This clonotype was observed a handful of times. The rearrangement joins TRBV12-3 or TRBV12-4 to TRBJ2-3, with D perhaps matching TRBD1 (6 bases). This CDR3 has 16 residues. With 6 bases removed from V and 0 bases from J, the gap between germline ends came to 16 bases. The CDR3 DNA is TGTGCCAGCAGGCCTTTGGGGACAACTAGCACAGATACGCAGTATTTT. Protein: CASRPLGTTSTDTQYF.

A few counts support this clonotype. The genes are TRBV13 and TRBJ2-5; D perhaps matches TRBD1 (6 bases). The CDR3 extends over 16 amino acids. Trimming stripped 4 bases from V and 5 bases from J, with 20 bases between. Germline-derived CDR1 and CDR2 are PRHDT and FYEKMQ (reference sequence). The CDR3 DNA sequence: TGTGCCAGCAGCTGGCTTAGACAGGATAAGGAGGAGACCCAGTACTTC. Residues: CASSWLRQDKEETQYF.

The rearrangement links TRBV6-1 to TRBJ2-3; D is unresolved. This CDR3 contains 14 residues. Trimming left V 6 bases short and J 3 bases short, with 13 bases between. The germline CDR1 and CDR2 sequences are MNHNS and SASEGT. The CDR3 nucleotides are TGTGCCAGCAGGTTTGATCCCAGTACAGATACGCAGTATTTT. Protein product: CASRFDPSTDTQYF.

Many counts were recorded for this clonotype. The chain recombines TRBV5-6 with TRBJ2-2, with D possibly TRBD1 on 7 matching bases. V lost 7 bases and J lost 6, with 19 bases in between. Germline V CDR1 and CDR2: SGHDT, YYEEEE. This CDR3 is built from 15 residues. DNA of the CDR3: TGTGCCAGCCAGCAGGGGGGAAATACTGCCGGGGAGCTGTTTTTT. Amino acid sequence: CASQQGGNTAGELFF.

This clonotype was seen only a few times. CDR3 loop: CSVDEDTQYF. The CDR3 DNA sequence: TGCAGCGTTGACGAAGATACGCAGTATTTT. The rearrangement uses TRBV29-1 and TRBJ2-3, with D unresolved. Germline loops: CDR1 SQVTM, CDR2 ANQGSEA. This CDR3 contains 10 residues. V shed 3 bases and J shed 5 bases, with 3 bases lying between them.

This clonotype was observed a few times. At one boundary the junction diverges from the germline segment, which might be a read error. The rearrangement joins TRBV3-1 to TRBJ2-5, with a possible D match to TRBD2 (9 bases). From germline, CDR1 is LGHDT and CDR2 YNNKEL (reference sequence). The CDR3 consists of 11 residues. The CDR3 is CASSTLAGQDF. The CDR3 DNA follows: TGTGCCAGCAGCACCCTAGCGGGACAGGACTTC.

The chain is built from TRBV20-1 and TRBJ2-5; D may match TRBD1 or TRBD2 (5 bases each). Trimming left V 0 bases short and J 5 bases short, with 13 bases between. The V gene's germline CDR1 is DFQATT and CDR2 SNEGSKA (reference sequence). CDR3 length: 14 residues. Here the CDR3 reads CSAREVWGRETQYF. The CDR3 coding sequence is TGCAGTGCTAGAGAAGTGTGGGGACGGGAGACCCAGTACTTC.

This clonotype showed up many times. V usage is TRBV18 and J usage is TRBJ2-7; tentatively, D is TRBD1 (6 bases). The CDR3 covers 15 residues. Germline CDR1 KGHSH, CDR2 LQKENI. Trimming took off 3 bases at V and 3 bases at J, with 15 bases between the two ends. CDR3: CASSPETGTIYEQYF. Written as DNA, the CDR3 is TGTGCCAGCTCACCGGAGACAGGAACAATCTACGAGCAGTACTTC.

This clonotype was detected a few times. The chain uses TRBV20-1 and TRBJ2-1; 7 bases are shared with TRBD2. The trim removed 0 bases at V and 6 bases at J, leaving 8 bases unmatched. The CDR3 is 15 amino acids. Germline values: CDR1 DFQATT, CDR2 SNEGSKA (reference sequence). The chain's CDR3 is CSARDLSGLVNEQFF. The CDR3 nucleotides read TGCAGTGCTAGAGATCTTAGCGGGCTAGTCAATGAGCAGTTCTTC.

The genes are TRBV7-7 and TRBJ2-5; tentative D call: TRBD2 (5 bases). V lost 5 bases, J lost 4 bases, and 14 bases lay in between. CDR1 and CDR2 from the germline V gene are SSHAT and FNYEAQ (reference sequence). There are 14 residues in the CDR3. CDR3 amino acids: CASSMNRGPETQYF. CDR3 in DNA: TGTGCCAGCAGCATGAATCGAGGGCCAGAGACCCAGTACTTC.

This clonotype was detected many times. The chain joins TRBV11-3 to TRBJ2-2, with TRBD2 matching over 14 bases. The junction had 5 bases not matched to a gene; V was cut back by 4 bases and J by 10 bases. CDR1 and CDR2 from the germline V gene are SGHNT and YENEEA. The CDR3 spans 15 residues. CDR3 in amino acids: CASSWGLAGAEELFF. In DNA, the CDR3 is TGTGCCAGCAGCTGGGGACTAGCGGGAGCGGAGGAGCTGTTTTTT.

A remark on this clonotype: The conserved phenylalanine or tryptophan normally closing the CDR3 is absent here, so this likely arose from a read error. The J gene is TRBJ2-1, the V gene TRBV12-3 or TRBV12-4, with 8 bases matching TRBD1. Germline trimming cut 1 base from V and 0 bases from J; bases unmatched to any gene: 8. The CDR3 runs to 18 residues. The CDR3, as DNA: TGTGCCAGCAGTTTAGGGACAGGGACCTCGAGCTCCTACAATGAGCAGTTCTCC. Its translation is CASSLGTGTSSSYNEQFS.

This clonotype came up a few times. The chain is built from TRBV9 and TRBJ2-7; TRBD2 matches at 10 bases. Germline trimming cut 3 bases from V and 6 bases from J; bases unmatched to any gene: 9. The CDR3 extends over 15 amino acids. Germline V lookup: CDR1 SGDLS, CDR2 YYNGEE. The CDR3 DNA is TGTGCCAGCAGCGCCCTAGCGGGAGTCTCTGCCGAGCAGTACTTC. Amino acid sequence: CASSALAGVSAEQYF.